The sample holds one count of the clone carrying this T cell receptor beta chain. The antigen is undetermined. Memory CD4+ T cells were sorted as CD4+CD45RO+CD25- cells. Notes on the study in general: The larger-cohort validation was restricted to a single TCR beta V-J rearrangement rather than whole repertoires. Tumor Tregs overlapped most with tumor, then blood, naive CD4+ cells. The TCR gene usage of tumor memory CD4+ T cells clustered together with blood and lymph node memory CD4+ cells and with lymph node naive CD4+ cells.

A single record per CDR3 protein comes from TCRdb applying MiXCR to the 5' RACE reads. The table includes about 41,000 distinct CDR3 sequences, 25% to 30% detected once. Trimming cost V 6 bases and J 0 bases; bases outside gene matches: 4. This CDR3 region has 14 residues. Per the germline V gene, CDR1 is SGHTA and CDR2 is FQGTGA. Source material: memory CD4+ T cells sorted from a lymph node. Subset denoted: memory CD4+ T cells, CD4+CD45RO+CD25-. This TCR was sampled from a female donor with breast cancer. This chain uses TRBV7-3 with TRBJ2-5, with TRBD1 matching 7 bases. CDR3 DNA sequence: TGTGCCAGCAGGACAGGGCGTTACCAAGAGACCCAGTACTTC. Protein sequence: CASRTGRYQETQYF.